The clone carrying this T cell receptor (beta chain) was seen a handful of times. Its antigen remains unknown. Treatment reported: oral pan-JAK inhibitor, 5-10 mg twice daily. This record comes from a study of CD8+ T cells in alopecia areata. The study's findings and limits: Normal-skin resident alphabeta T cells also appear among scalp sample sequences.

Following RNA extraction, reverse transcription yielded cDNA that acted as the sequencing template. Clones were read by immunoSEQ multiplex PCR, and TCRdb kept only the in-frame ones, dropping some. The sample shows 150,000 to 200,000 clones, approximately 59% of them seen only once. CDR3 length: 13 residues. V dropped 4 bases and J dropped 6; count of bases not matched to a gene: 5. Looked up from germline, CDR1 is SNHLY and CDR2 is FYNNEI. The chain uses TRBV2 and TRBJ1-2; TRBD1 agrees at 7 bases. This clonotype was sampled from a human donor with alopecia areata. The specimen was CD4+ T cells sorted from blood, collected between weeks 55 and 65, from a patient treated with tofacitinib. CDR3 loop: CASSGDRVDGYTF. The CDR3 region has the DNA TGTGCCAGCAGTGGAGACAGGGTCGATGGCTACACCTTC.